This TCR beta chain was identified during a study of cytomegalovirus exposure and HLA in healthy donors (dated by TCRdb to 2016 to 2017). With regard to the full study: According to a later analysis, one platform produced both the 110 or so validation repertoires and the 720 or so repertoires of the first cohort. The study aimed to test whether signatures of past pathogen exposure could be identified by cataloging public T cell receptors. Besides the first cohort of 500 to 700 subjects, a separate validation cohort made up of 120 different subjects was used. To predict cytomegalovirus infection status, the study brought together high-throughput TCR immunosequencing, statistical association of individual TCRs with disease status, and machine learning.

Findings and caveats that apply to the study as a whole: The validation cohort had no HLA typing available for a later analysis, so co-occurrence within that cohort was assessed over all 120 or so repertoires. While some public TCRs were present in many individuals, most TCR sequences turned up only very rarely across donors. A few of the identified cytomegalovirus-associated TCR beta chains were confirmed in vitro to be specific for cytomegalovirus antigens. According to the authors, the approach could potentially be generalized to other disease states and immunological phenotypes. A total of fewer than 200 TCR beta chains were listed by the study as associated with cytomegalovirus. Cytomegalovirus status was reported to be diagnosed by the classifier with high specificity and sensitivity in both the original and validation cohorts. In a later analysis, TCRs clustered in the first cohort were found to also tend to co-occur in the 130 or so validation repertoires, with approximately 95% of cluster scores above 0.

The donors belonged to the validation cohort of 120 subjects, which was separate from the approximately 660-subject first cohort. As to this clone: Its antigen target is currently unknown. Base qualities are not at hand, and no much larger clone is one base apart.

The CDR3 spans 14 residues, from the cysteine through the phenylalanine. The only DNA kept is the CDR3, 42 bases in frame from the first base. The CDR1 and CDR2 encoded by the germline V gene (reference sequence) are MNHEY and SMNVEV. V has 6 bases trimmed and J has 2 bases trimmed; junction bases matching no gene number 4. The library was built by means of the immunoSEQ multiplex PCR assay. As for the original processing: A statistical classification framework was developed to diagnose cytomegalovirus status using the catalog of TCR beta chain sequences. Entries here come from immuneACCESS through TCRdb and include only in-frame sequences with V and J called. Some clones fail to appear in such tables; in the studies checked, an unresolved V gene covers under half of the shortfall, and the cause of the remainder is unknown. V, J and clone size were drawn from that table, and D and trimming were deduced from the DNA. The sample has about 120,000 clones on record, approximately 95% of them singletons. The ten largest clones represent about 1.7% of the sample.

The sample was PBMCs. This clonotype was obtained from a man between 18 and 35 years old in good health and CMV-seronegative. The rearrangement combines TRBV27 with TRBJ2-1, with 7 bases aligning to TRBD1. The CDR3 protein is CASRAGTAYNEQFF. The sequence in DNA is TGTGCCAGCAGGGCCGGGACAGCCTACAATGAGCAGTTCTTC.